Following are 9 T cell receptor beta chains from one sample sequenced in a study of CD8+ T cells in alopecia areata. cDNA reverse transcribed from extracted RNA served as the sequencing template. Produced via immunoSEQ multiplex PCR; TCRdb's table is partial and in-frame only. The table shows 90,000 to 150,000 clones, with around 56% occurring only once. Treatment given: oral pan-JAK inhibitor, 5-10 mg twice daily. Sample: CD4+ T cells sorted from blood, taken at week 4, from a patient treated with tofacitinib. These receptors all stem from a human donor with alopecia areata.

The chain has TRBV5-1 and TRBJ2-2, with D perhaps assigned TRBD1 or TRBD2 (5 bases each). V was clipped by 2 bases and J by 1 base, with 9 bases between them. The germline CDR1 and CDR2 sequences are SGHRS and YFSETQ. This CDR3 has 15 residues. As DNA, the CDR3 is TGCGCCAGCAGCTTAGGGACGGTGAACACCGGGGAGCTGTTTTTT. Translation gives CASSLGTVNTGELFF.

The chain links TRBV6-5 to TRBJ2-3; tentative D call: TRBD1 (6 bases). The V gene lost 5 bases and the J gene lost 8 bases, with 14 bases spanning the gap. Germline CDR1 reads MNHEY; CDR2 reads SVGAGI. The CDR3 is 13 amino acids. CDR3 amino acids: CASSTGRRGTQYF. In DNA form, the CDR3 reads TGTGCCAGCAGTACAGGGCGCCGGGGTACGCAGTATTTT.

This clone showed up many times. The rearrangement links TRBV6-6 to TRBJ2-2; TRBD1 matches 11 bases. The CDR3 contains 14 residues. The germline V gene has CDR1 MNHNY and CDR2 SVGAGI (reference sequence). The ends lost 7 bases at V and 4 bases at J; junction bases unmatched: 2. CDR3 protein: CASTGTGGTGELFF. The CDR3 bases are TGTGCCAGCACCGGGACAGGGGGCACCGGGGAGCTGTTTTTT.

The chain uses TRBV29-1 and TRBJ2-6; D tentatively fits TRBD1 or TRBD2 (5 bases each). The CDR3 totals 18 residues. The V gene's germline CDR1 is SQVTM and CDR2 ANQGSEA. V was cut by 1 base and J by 0 bases, with 16 bases left in between. The DNA of the CDR3 is TGCAGCGTTGAAGTCTCGGGTAGAGGGACCTCTGGGGCCAACGTCCTGACTTTC. It yields the protein CSVEVSGRGTSGANVLTF.

The V gene is TRBV30, the J gene TRBJ1-2; D not certain. The CDR3 is 14 amino acids. The germline gives CDR1 GTSNPN, CDR2 SVGIG (reference sequence). Trimming took 0 bases from V and 4 from J, leaving 12 bases between them. CDR3 sequence: CAWSVAVSLYGYTF. The CDR3 DNA reads TGTGCCTGGAGTGTGGCCGTATCCCTCTATGGCTACACCTTC.

This clone has a handful of counts. This sequence joins TRBV29-1 and TRBJ2-1, with D possibly being TRBD2 (7 bases). CDR1 SQVTM and CDR2 ANQGSEA come from the germline V gene. Trimming took 5 bases from V and 4 from J, leaving 12 bases between them. The CDR3 contains 13 residues. The CDR3 protein is CSVSGGGYNEQFF. CDR3 sequence (DNA): TGCAGCGTTTCGGGGGGCGGATACAATGAGCAGTTCTTC.

This rearrangement joins TRBV5-1 to TRBJ1-1; the D gene is possibly TRBD1 (5 bases). The CDR3 is 15 residues long. CDR1 is SGHRS and CDR2 is YFSETQ in the germline V gene. The V gene lost 0 bases and the J gene lost 5 bases, with 14 bases spanning the gap. The CDR3 sequence is CASSLVGTPGTEAFF. The CDR3 nucleotides read TGCGCCAGCAGCTTGGTGGGGACCCCGGGGACTGAAGCTTTCTTT.

The V and J genes are TRBV30 and TRBJ1-5, with 7 nucleotides matching TRBD1. Germline V gene lookup returns CDR1 GTSNPN and CDR2 SVGIG (reference sequence). With V trimmed by 2 bases and J by 8 bases, 12 bases remained unmatched. CDR3 length: 15 residues. CDR3 in amino acids: CAWSLYDRDLEPQHF. Here the CDR3 DNA reads TGTGCCTGGAGTCTCTATGACAGGGACCTAGAGCCCCAGCATTTT.

This clone turned up a few times. This chain's CDR3 is CASTTQQGQPQHF. As DNA, the CDR3 is TGTGCCAGTACGACACAACAAGGTCAGCCCCAGCATTTT. V and J are TRBV19 and TRBJ1-5; D is uncertain. Trimming shortened V by 7 bases and J by 6 bases, and 13 bases separated the two germline ends. Germline CDR1 is LNHDA and CDR2 is SQIVND (reference sequence). CDR3 size: 13 residues.